The 27 T cell receptor beta chains below come from one sample, sequenced in a study of blood T cell repertoires in COVID-19. Data came from immunoSEQ multiplex PCR; TCRdb stores just in-frame clones and leaves some out. The sample shows about 120,000 clones, 70% to 90% of them seen only once. The sequencing input was peripheral blood. The receptors derive from a man over 45 with acute or convalescent COVID-19.

This chain connects TRBV6-5 to TRBJ1-1, with a weak D call TRBD1 (5 bases). This CDR3 is built from 14 residues. Trimming took 2 bases from V and 1 from J, leaving 8 bases between them. Germline lookup yields CDR1 MNHEY and CDR2 SVGAGI. CDR3 DNA sequence: TGTGCCAGCAGTTACACGGGGGGGAACACTGAAGCTTTCTTT. This sequence encodes CASSYTGGNTEAFF.

This chain connects TRBV2 to TRBJ2-3, with D maybe TRBD2 (5 bases). The CDR3 spans 15 residues. V lost 2 bases to trimming and J lost 0 bases, with 9 bases between them. From germline, CDR1 is SNHLY and CDR2 FYNNEI. In DNA, the CDR3 is TGTGCCAGCAGTGAAAACGGACTTAGCACAGATACGCAGTATTTT. This gives the protein CASSENGLSTDTQYF. Full variable domain (outside the CDR3, taken from reference TRBV2 and TRBJ2-3): EPEVTQTPSHQVTQMGQEVILRCVPISNHLYFYWYRQILGQKVEFLVSFYNNEISEKSEIFDDQFSVERPDGSNFTLKIRSTKLEDSAMYFCASSENGLSTDTQYFGPGTRLTVL.

V is TRBV10-3 and J is TRBJ1-5; D ambiguous. Trimming cost V 6 bases and J 0 bases, with 18 bases left between them. Germline CDR1 reads ENHRY; CDR2 reads SYGVKD. CDR3 length equals 17 residues. CDR3 region: CAISKDPPGISNQPQHF. The CDR3 coding sequence is TGTGCCATCAGCAAAGACCCACCAGGTATTAGCAATCAGCCCCAGCATTTT.

The chain joins TRBV7-2 to TRBJ2-7; D is unclear. Germline lookup yields CDR1 SGHTA and CDR2 FQGNSA. V was pared by 2 bases and J by 2 bases, with 10 bases between. CDR3 length equals 14 residues. The CDR3 DNA is TGTGCCAGCAGCTTATGGCTCAACACCTACGAGCAGTACTTC. This sequence encodes CASSLWLNTYEQYF. The full variable domain, its missing parts supplied by reference TRBV7-2 and TRBJ2-7, is GAGVSQSPSNKVTEKGKDVELRCDPISGHTALYWYRQSLGQGLEFLIYFQGNSAPDKSGLPSDRFSAERTGGSVSTLTIQRTQQEDSAVYLCASSLWLNTYEQYFGPGTRLTVT.

The chain recombines TRBV11-2 with TRBJ2-7; the D gene is possibly TRBD2 (6 bases). The V end lost 7 bases, the J end lost 0 bases, and 16 bases lay between the germline ends. The length of the CDR3 is 15 residues. Germline assignment: CDR1 SGHAT and CDR2 FQNNGV. This CDR3 is CASKVSGSSSYEQYF. CDR3 nucleotides: TGTGCCAGCAAAGTTAGCGGCTCGAGCTCCTACGAGCAGTACTTC.

This chain joins TRBV6-5 and TRBJ2-1; 11 positions agree with TRBD2. The V gene end was trimmed by 6 bases and the J gene end by 5 bases; junction bases not matched to a gene: 6. There are 15 residues in the CDR3. The germline CDR1 and CDR2 sequences are MNHEY and SVGAGI. The CDR3: CASRGGGLADNEQFF. CDR3 sequence (DNA): TGTGCCAGCAGAGGTGGGGGACTAGCGGACAATGAGCAGTTCTTC.

This sequence joins TRBV11-3 and TRBJ2-7; 10 bases fit TRBD2. There are 15 residues in the CDR3. Germline assignment: CDR1 SGHNT and CDR2 YENEEA. Germline trimming cut 5 bases from V and 0 bases from J; bases unmatched to any gene: 4. The CDR3 sequence: CASSEGLAYSYEQYF. The CDR3 bases are TGTGCCAGCAGCGAGGGACTAGCGTACTCCTACGAGCAGTACTTC.

The V and J genes are TRBV3-1 (or the pseudogene TRBV3-2) and TRBJ2-7; D not certain. Germline CDR1 LGHDT, CDR2 YNNKEL (reference sequence). This CDR3 comprises 15 residues. V was clipped by 1 base and J by 2 bases, with 12 bases between them. In DNA, the CDR3 is TGTGCCAGCAGCCAAGTGGCACTAAAAACCTACGAGCAGTACTTC. It yields the protein CASSQVALKTYEQYF.

The chain recombines TRBV19 with TRBJ1-2; 9 positions agree with TRBD1. The CDR3 is 16 residues long. CDR1 LNHDA and CDR2 SQIVND come from the germline V gene (reference sequence). The V and J ends lost 5 bases and 0 bases, in that order; junction bases with no gene match: 7. As DNA, the CDR3 is TGTGCCAGTAGTGCCGGGACAGGGCTTCCTAACTATGGCTACACCTTC. Translation: CASSAGTGLPNYGYTF.

V is TRBV10-3 and J is TRBJ2-2, with D possibly being TRBD2 (6 bases). This CDR3 region has 15 residues. Per the germline V gene, CDR1 is ENHRY and CDR2 is SYGVKD. V lost 6 bases and J lost 0, with 11 bases in between. The CDR3 region has the DNA TGTGCCATCAGCGCGGGGTCCTCGAACACCGGGGAGCTGTTTTTT. Translating gives CAISAGSSNTGELFF.

This chain uses TRBV5-6 with TRBJ1-3; perhaps TRBD1 as D (5 bases). The CDR3 sequence is 13 residues long. Germline CDR1 reads SGHDT; CDR2 reads YYEEEE. Trimming left V 5 bases short and J 2 bases short, with 8 bases between. CDR3 protein: CASRVGAGNTIYF. CDR3 in DNA: TGTGCCAGCAGGGTAGGGGCTGGAAACACCATATATTTT.

The chain combines TRBV30 with TRBJ2-7; D might be TRBD1 (5 bases). The CDR3 is made up of 13 amino acids. The V end was cut by 0 bases, the J end by 3 bases, with 9 bases between. Germline values: CDR1 GTSNPN, CDR2 SVGIG (reference sequence). For the CDR3, the DNA is TGTGCCTGGAGTGTAGGGGTTAACTACGAGCAGTACTTC. It is translated as CAWSVGVNYEQYF. The full variable domain, its missing parts supplied by reference TRBV30 and TRBJ2-7, is SQTIHQWPATLVQPVGSPLSLECTVEGTSNPNLYWYRQAAGRGLQLLFYSVGIGQISSEVPQNLSASRPQDRQFILSSKKLLLSDSGFYLCAWSVGVNYEQYFGPGTRLTVT.

The chain combines TRBV7-9 with TRBJ2-3; 7 positions match TRBD2. CDR1 and CDR2 (germline): SEHNR, FQNEAQ (reference sequence). This CDR3 has 13 residues. After removal of 7 bases from V and 5 bases from J, the junction contained 6 bases not matched to a gene. CDR3 nucleotides: TGTGCCAGCACTCCTTTAGCGGGAGATACGCAGTATTTT. Protein: CASTPLAGDTQYF.

The rearrangement uses TRBV6-5 and TRBJ2-1, with 7 bases fitting TRBD2. Germline V gene lookup returns CDR1 MNHEY and CDR2 SVGAGI. J gave up 15 bases and V 6 bases, and 20 bases lay outside the gene matches. The CDR3 length is 15 residues. As DNA, the CDR3 is TGTGCCAGCAGCTCAACGGGAATGGGGAGAGCGGGGTCGTTCTTC. Protein: CASSSTGMGRAGSFF.

J is TRBJ2-3 and V is TRBV7-8; 9 bases are a match to TRBD2. Germline loops: CDR1 SGHVS, CDR2 FQNEAQ. The V gene end was trimmed by 2 bases and the J gene end by 1 base; junction bases not matched to a gene: 4. CDR3 length: 16 amino acids. In DNA form, the CDR3 reads TGTGCCAGCAGCTTATTTAGCGGGAGAGGCACAGATACGCAGTATTTT. It yields the protein CASSLFSGRGTDTQYF.

The chain has TRBV30 and TRBJ1-4; D remains unclear. Germline V lookup: CDR1 GTSNPN, CDR2 SVGIG (reference sequence). The CDR3 sequence is 19 residues long. V lost 3 bases and J 4 bases, leaving 27 bases between the germline ends. The CDR3 nucleotides are TGTGCCTGGAGCGTAGTAAGCGGGCTGGTAATGTCAATTAATGAAAAACTGTTTTTT. Its protein product is CAWSVVSGLVMSINEKLFF.

In DNA, the CDR3 is TGCGCCAGCAAAGAACAGGGGAGCTCCTATAATTCACCCCTCCACTTT. This translates into CASKEQGSSYNSPLHF. The chain employs TRBV5-1 and TRBJ1-6; 7 bases fit TRBD1. The CDR3 runs 16 residues. V gave up 6 bases and J gave up 0 bases; unmatched junction bases: 6. Germline CDR1 reads SGHRS; CDR2 reads YFSETQ.

This clone has only one observation. V usage is TRBV6-5 and J usage is TRBJ1-3, with D possibly being TRBD1 (5 bases). V lost 4 bases to trimming and J lost 1 base, with 14 bases between them. The germline V gene encodes CDR1 MNHEY and CDR2 SVGAGI. This CDR3 region has 16 residues. The CDR3 coding sequence is TGTGCCAGCAGTTTGAAAAGGGGTTATTCTGGAAACACCATATATTTT. As protein: CASSLKRGYSGNTIYF.

The V and J genes are TRBV9 and TRBJ1-3; possibly TRBD1 for D (5 bases). The CDR3 covers 16 residues. Germline V CDR1 and CDR2: SGDLS, YYNGEE. Trimming left V 3 bases short and J 2 bases short, with 15 bases between. This CDR3 reads CASSAWGGITGNTIYF. Written as DNA, the CDR3 is TGTGCCAGCAGCGCCTGGGGCGGGATTACTGGAAACACCATATATTTT.

This chain links TRBV6-6 with TRBJ2-7; a possible D gene is TRBD1 (6 bases). The CDR3 sequence is 14 residues long. The germline V gene encodes CDR1 MNHNY and CDR2 SVGAGI (reference sequence). V lost 0 bases to trimming and J lost 5 bases, with 11 bases between them. The CDR3 protein is CASSYSKGENEQYF. CDR3 sequence (DNA): TGTGCCAGCAGTTACTCGAAGGGGGAAAACGAGCAGTACTTC.

This chain joins TRBV11-3 and TRBJ1-2, with no clear D. Germline V gives CDR1 SGHNT, CDR2 YENEEA. The CDR3 is 13 amino acids. With 1 base removed from V and 8 bases from J, the gap between germline ends came to 11 bases. CDR3 coding DNA: TGTGCCAGCAGCTTAGGTACCCCCGGGGGCTACACCTTC. This gives the protein CASSLGTPGGYTF.

About this clone: The sample contains more than one DNA sequence encoding this CDR3. The genes are TRBV19 and TRBJ1-2; D is possibly TRBD1 (5 bases). Germline loops: CDR1 LNHDA, CDR2 SQIVND (reference sequence). Trimming removed 1 base at V and 4 bases at J, with 13 bases between. The CDR3 runs to 15 residues. In DNA form, the CDR3 reads TGTGCCAGTAGTATAGGGACGGGGGTCGGCTATGGCTACACCTTC. Encoded protein: CASSIGTGVGYGYTF.

The rearrangement links TRBV15 to TRBJ1-4, with D hard to call. V was cut by 1 base and J by 4 bases, with 7 bases left in between. Germline CDR1 reads LNHNV; CDR2 reads YYDKDF (reference sequence). The CDR3 covers 14 residues. CDR3 amino acids: CATSRGGINEKLFF. The CDR3 DNA is TGTGCCACCAGCAGAGGAGGGATTAATGAAAAACTGTTTTTT.

This clone was counted only a few times. The rearrangement uses TRBV2 and TRBJ2-7, with TRBD1 matching over 10 bases. The CDR3 has 14 residues. Germline-derived CDR1 and CDR2 are SNHLY and FYNNEI. V shed 7 bases and J 2 bases; nucleotides not matched to a gene: 5. CDR3 protein: CASIGGQGAYEQYF. DNA of the CDR3: TGTGCCAGCATTGGTGGACAGGGGGCCTACGAGCAGTACTTC.

This clone was detected only once. The J gene is TRBJ1-5, the V gene TRBV27; D perhaps matches TRBD1 (6 bases). CDR1 MNHEY and CDR2 SMNVEV come from the germline V gene (reference sequence). V dropped 6 bases and J dropped 6 bases, with 18 bases sitting between them. The CDR3 is 15 residues long. This chain's CDR3 is CASSSSGGGSQPQHF. Here the CDR3 DNA reads TGTGCCAGCAGCTCCTCGGGGGGCGGGAGTCAGCCCCAGCATTTT.

V and J are TRBV10-3 and TRBJ2-1, with 8 bases that match TRBD2. The trim removed 5 bases at V and 4 bases at J, leaving 13 bases unmatched. CDR3 length: 17 amino acids. Per germline, CDR1 ENHRY and CDR2 SYGVKD. This chain's CDR3 is CAISMGSGLDFYNEQFF. The CDR3 DNA is TGTGCCATCAGTATGGGGTCGGGACTAGACTTTTACAATGAGCAGTTCTTC.

The V call is TRBV11-1, the J call TRBJ2-7; 11 bases are a match to TRBD2. Germline CDR1 is SGHAT and CDR2 is FQDESV (reference sequence). Germline trimming cut 5 bases from V and 2 bases from J; bases unmatched to any gene: 5. The CDR3 is made up of 15 amino acids. CDR3 DNA: TGTGCCAGCAGCATCGCTAGCGGGGGGACCTACGAGCAGTACTTC. It yields the protein CASSIASGGTYEQYF.